Listed here is a single TCR beta chain. Method: immunoSEQ multiplex PCR; TCRdb's copy keeps in-frame clones and lacks some. The sample includes approximately 2.5 million clones, over 85% of them seen just once. Germline trimming cut 6 bases from V and 0 bases from J; bases unmatched to any gene: 11. The CDR3 contains 17 residues. Germline loops: CDR1 SEHNR, CDR2 FQNEAQ (reference sequence). The entry originates in a study of shared clonotypes between healthy human individuals. V is TRBV7-9 and J is TRBJ2-1; 7 positions agree with TRBD1. The clonotype comes from a man between 18 and 29 years old in good health. Some clones in this sample may be carry-over from other donors' samples. The sample taken for sequencing was naive CD4+ T cells from PBMCs. Subset meaning: CD45RA+ positively selected. The CDR3 DNA is TGTGCCAGCAGTCCTAAGACAGGGATCGACTCCTACAATGAGCAGTTCTTC. Translated, it gives CASSPKTGIDSYNEQFF.